The clone carrying this T cell receptor beta chain was counted only a few times. As yet, its antigen is unknown. Both 60 Vbeta primers and 13 Jbeta primers went into the PCR. Sequenced by immunoSEQ multiplex PCR; TCRdb stores in-frame clones only, minus some. The table includes approximately 93,000 clones, 79% detected once. The data were taken from a study of cytomegalovirus exposure and HLA in healthy donors. Overall study results and limits: The investigators catalogued some 150 TCR beta chains as cytomegalovirus-associated.

Germline V lookup: CDR1 MNHEY, CDR2 SVGAGI. With V trimmed by 6 bases and J by 4 bases, 5 bases remained unmatched. The CDR3 is 14 amino acids. The rearrangement uses TRBV6-5 and TRBJ1-1, with 10 bases identical to TRBD1. Sequenced material: PBMCs. The receptor's source is a middle-aged woman in good health and CMV-seronegative. The CDR3: CASRGQGGSTEAFF. The CDR3 DNA reads TGTGCCAGCAGAGGACAGGGGGGGAGCACTGAAGCTTTCTTT.